Listed below are T cell receptor beta chains from one sample, sequenced in a study of blood T cell repertoires in COVID-19. TCRdb's copy holds only in-frame clones and misses some; the assay was immunoSEQ multiplex PCR. The data show about 88,000 clones, about 83% seen once. Sequenced input: peripheral blood. The receptors come from a woman in her fifties or sixties with COVID-19, enrolled during active disease. CDR3s include the opening cysteine and the closing phenylalanine or tryptophan. D genes are given only for firm matches. The size entry is marked missing in some rows and otherwise reads once, few, many or a size class.

CDR3 DNA: TGTGCCAGCGCAACAGGGGACATCCACAATGAGCAGTTCTTC
CDR3 protein: CASATGDIHNEQFF
J gene: TRBJ2-1
clone size: .
D gene: TRBD1
V gene: TRBV7-8

CDR3 DNA: TGCAGTGCTAGTTCCAGGGGCAATCAGCCCCAGCATTTT
CDR3 protein: CSASSRGNQPQHF
J gene: TRBJ1-5
clone size: .
D gene: .
V gene: TRBV20-1

CDR3 DNA: TGTGCCAGCAGTTACCCCCCGGACTACCAAGAGACCCAGTACTTC
CDR3 protein: CASSYPPDYQETQYF
J gene: TRBJ2-5
clone size: .
D gene: .
V gene: TRBV6-2/TRBV6-3

CDR3 DNA: TGTGCCAGCAGTTACTCCAGCGGGGGGGCCCTCGGCACAGATACGCAGTATTTT
CDR3 protein: CASSYSSGGALGTDTQYF
J gene: TRBJ2-3
clone size: .
D gene: TRBD2
V gene: TRBV6-2/TRBV6-3

CDR3 DNA: TGTGCCAGCAGCATCAGGGACTCCTATAATTCACCCCTCCACTTT
CDR3 protein: CASSIRDSYNSPLHF
J gene: TRBJ1-6
clone size: once
D gene: .
V gene: TRBV3-1/TRBV3-2

CDR3 DNA: TGTGCCAGCATCCATTTTGGACTAGACTCTGAAGCTTTCTTT
CDR3 protein: CASIHFGLDSEAFF
J gene: TRBJ1-1
clone size: .
D gene: .
V gene: TRBV2

CDR3 DNA: TGTGCCAGCAGTTACTCCAGGGGGCTTAAAGCTTTCTTT
CDR3 protein: CASSYSRGLKAFF
J gene: TRBJ1-1
clone size: .
D gene: TRBD1
V gene: TRBV6-5

CDR3 DNA: TGTGCCAGCACACGACAGGGGAACACTGAAGCTTTCTTT
CDR3 protein: CASTRQGNTEAFF
J gene: TRBJ1-1
clone size: .
D gene: TRBD1
V gene: TRBV25-1

CDR3 DNA: TGCGCCAGCAGACTGGACAGCTGGCGGAGGACTGAAGCTTTCTTT
CDR3 protein: CASRLDSWRRTEAFF
J gene: TRBJ1-1
clone size: once
D gene: .
V gene: TRBV10-2

CDR3 DNA: TGTGCCAGCAGCCAGGGGGGAGGTAGAGGAAAACTGTTTTTT
CDR3 protein: CASSQGGGRGKLFF
J gene: TRBJ1-4
clone size: once
D gene: .
V gene: TRBV3-1/TRBV3-2

CDR3 DNA: TGTGCCACCAGCCCCCCCCGGGGTCAGCCCCAGCATTTT
CDR3 protein: CATSPPRGQPQHF
J gene: TRBJ1-5
clone size: .
D gene: .
V gene: TRBV15

CDR3 DNA: TGTGCCAGCAGCGTTGGGATGTTCGCGGGGGGGCCCCAAGAGACCCAGTACTTC
CDR3 protein: CASSVGMFAGGPQETQYF
J gene: TRBJ2-5
clone size: .
D gene: TRBD2
V gene: TRBV9

CDR3 DNA: TGCGCCAGCAGCCCGACAGGGGCAGGTGGCTCCTACAATGAGCAGTTCTTC
CDR3 protein: CASSPTGAGGSYNEQFF
J gene: TRBJ2-1
clone size: .
D gene: TRBD1
V gene: TRBV4-3

CDR3 DNA: TGTGCCAGCAGCCGAGTGGACAGGGATGTCGGGGAGCTGTTTTTT
CDR3 protein: CASSRVDRDVGELFF
J gene: TRBJ2-2
clone size: .
D gene: TRBD1
V gene: TRBV6-2/TRBV6-3

CDR3 DNA: TGTGCCAGCAGCCGTACTCAGGGGGTTCCTTCACCCCTCCACTTT
CDR3 protein: CASSRTQGVPSPLHF
J gene: TRBJ1-6
clone size: .
D gene: TRBD1
V gene: TRBV3-1/TRBV3-2

CDR3 DNA: TGTGCCAGCAGTTGGGACAGGGTCGGAAACACCATATATTTT
CDR3 protein: CASSWDRVGNTIYF
J gene: TRBJ1-3
clone size: few
D gene: TRBD1
V gene: TRBV6-5

CDR3 DNA: TGTGCCAGCAGCCCGGGACTAGCGGGGGTCCCATTCTACGAGCAGTACTTC
CDR3 protein: CASSPGLAGVPFYEQYF
J gene: TRBJ2-7
clone size: few
D gene: TRBD2
V gene: TRBV11-3

CDR3 DNA: TGTGCCAGCAGCTCCGGGACAGTTGGGCATGGCTACACCTTC
CDR3 protein: CASSSGTVGHGYTF
J gene: TRBJ1-2
clone size: .
D gene: TRBD1
V gene: TRBV7-2

CDR3 DNA: TGTGCCAGCAGCTTGACCTGGACAGGGGATCGAATAAACTATGGCTACACCTTC
CDR3 protein: CASSLTWTGDRINYGYTF
J gene: TRBJ1-2
clone size: once
D gene: TRBD1
V gene: TRBV7-6

CDR3 DNA: TGTGCCAGCTCACCACCTACTAGCGGGGGTACCTACAATGAGCAGTTCTTC
CDR3 protein: CASSPPTSGGTYNEQFF
J gene: TRBJ2-1
clone size: .
D gene: TRBD2
V gene: TRBV18

CDR3 DNA: TGTGCCAGCAGCTTGGAGGTCGGCAGGCAGTACTTC
CDR3 protein: CASSLEVGRQYF
J gene: TRBJ2-7
clone size: many
D gene: .
V gene: TRBV11-2

CDR3 DNA: TGTGCCAGCAGCCAAGTGTGGGCCAGGGGCTACGAGCAGTACTTC
CDR3 protein: CASSQVWARGYEQYF
J gene: TRBJ2-7
clone size: .
D gene: .
V gene: TRBV3-1/TRBV3-2